The 24 T cell receptor beta chains given below trace back to one sample, sequenced in a study of cytomegalovirus exposure and HLA in healthy donors. Researchers ran the PCR with 60 Vbeta and 13 Jbeta primers. Clones were sequenced by immunoSEQ multiplex PCR, and TCRdb holds only the in-frame ones, with some missing. Here the sample spans more than 90,000 clones, around 74% being singletons. The sequencing input was PBMCs. These receptor sequences come from a man aged 40-49 years in good health and CMV-seropositive.

The chain combines TRBV19 with TRBJ1-5, with D hard to call. V was shortened by 7 bases and J by 3 bases, with 13 bases between the two germline ends. CDR3 length equals 14 residues. From germline, CDR1 is LNHDA and CDR2 SQIVND (reference sequence). The CDR3 here is CASKRSQNNQPQHF. Written as DNA, the CDR3 is TGTGCCAGTAAGAGGAGTCAAAACAATCAGCCCCAGCATTTT.

V usage is TRBV18 and J usage is TRBJ1-1; 8 nucleotides match TRBD1. The CDR3 spans 13 residues. The germline V gene encodes CDR1 KGHSH and CDR2 LQKENI. V lost 10 bases and J lost 0; bases outside the gene matches: 4. The chain's CDR3 is CATQGQVNTEAFF. In nucleotides, the CDR3 is TGTGCCACCCAGGGACAGGTGAACACTGAAGCTTTCTTT. The full variable domain, in which reference TRBV18 and TRBJ1-1 provide the parts outside the CDR3, is NAGVMQNPRHLVRRRGQEARLRCSPMKGHSHVYWYRQLPEEGLKFMVYLQKENIIDESGMPKERFSAEFPKEGPSILRIQQVVRGDSAAYFCATQGQVNTEAFFGQGTRLTVV.

CDR3 bases: TGTGCCAGCAGCTTGGGTCAACCGGGAAACTCTGGAAACACCATATATTTT. This gives the protein CASSLGQPGNSGNTIYF. V usage is TRBV5-4 and J usage is TRBJ1-3; D remains ambiguous. Trimming left V 0 bases short and J 0 bases short, with 13 bases between. Germline values: CDR1 SGHNT, CDR2 YYREEE (reference sequence). The CDR3 length is 17 residues.

The genes are TRBV7-9 and TRBJ1-6, with 7 bases matching TRBD1. This CDR3 region has 16 residues. With 5 bases clipped from V and 7 bases from J, the junction kept 11 bases outside the gene matches. Per the germline V gene, CDR1 is SEHNR and CDR2 is FQNEAQ (reference sequence). The CDR3 DNA is TGTGCCAGCAGCCTTCAGGGCGGGACAGCAAATTCACCCCTCCACTTT. Protein: CASSLQGGTANSPLHF.

The rearrangement joins TRBV5-6 to TRBJ2-2; no clear D. The length of the CDR3 is 13 residues. Deletions cut 0 bases from V and 6 bases from J, with 6 bases between. Looked up from germline, CDR1 is SGHDT and CDR2 is YYEEEE. CDR3 residues: CASSLVSPGELFF. DNA for the CDR3: TGTGCCAGCAGCTTGGTTAGCCCCGGGGAGCTGTTTTTT.

This clone was seen more than once but under ten times. The junction departs from germline at one end; a sequencing error may be responsible. The gene calls are TRBV7-9 and TRBJ1-2, with 7 positions matching TRBD1. From germline, CDR1 is SEHNR and CDR2 FQNEAQ (reference sequence). This CDR3 is 16 amino acids long. In DNA, the CDR3 is TGTTCCAGCAGCTTAGGTACAGGGGTAGTTGGCTATGGCTACACCTTC. The encoded protein is CSSSLGTGVVGYGYTF.

V usage is TRBV28 and J usage is TRBJ1-5; no definite D call. From germline, CDR1 is MDHEN and CDR2 SYDVKM. The CDR3 length is 16 residues. The V gene lost 7 bases and the J gene lost 3 bases, with 19 bases spanning the gap. In DNA form, the CDR3 reads TGTGCCAGCACCACCAAATGGGCAGCTCCCAATCAGCCCCAGCATTTT. Protein product: CASTTKWAAPNQPQHF.

V is TRBV6-1 and J is TRBJ1-3, with D unresolved. The germline V and J ends were trimmed by 7 bases and 8 bases, with 12 bases remaining between them. Germline V gene lookup returns CDR1 MNHNS and CDR2 SASEGT. This CDR3 is built from 12 residues. The CDR3 sequence: CASTSRFDTIYF. As DNA, the CDR3 is TGTGCCAGCACCTCGCGGTTTGACACCATATATTTT.

V and J are TRBV27 and TRBJ1-1; D gene unclear. Trimming shortened V by 2 bases and J by 4 bases, and 8 bases separated the two germline ends. Germline loops: CDR1 MNHEY, CDR2 SMNVEV (reference sequence). The CDR3 is made up of 13 amino acids. The CDR3 DNA follows: TGTGCCAGCAGTTTAGCCGGGAGCACTGAAGCTTTCTTT. Its translation is CASSLAGSTEAFF.

Only a few counts were recorded for this clone. DNA for the CDR3: TGTGCCATCAGGGATGGACAGGGGGCTGGGTATACGCAGTATTTT. It yields the protein CAIRDGQGAGYTQYF. The J gene is TRBJ2-3, the V gene TRBV10-3; TRBD1 matches at 11 bases. The CDR3 is made up of 15 amino acids. The ends lost 6 bases at V and 7 bases at J; junction bases unmatched: 9. CDR1 is ENHRY, CDR2 SYGVKD, per germline.

V is TRBV11-2 and J is TRBJ2-3; 10 bases fit TRBD2. CDR3 length: 19 residues. The trim removed 5 bases at V and 3 bases at J, leaving 17 bases unmatched. Germline assignment: CDR1 SGHAT and CDR2 FQNNGV. CDR3 DNA: TGTGCCAGCAGCGCCCGTGAAGGGCTAGCGGGAGAAGCGACAGATACGCAGTATTTT. It codes for CASSAREGLAGEATDTQYF.

The V and J genes are TRBV4-2 and TRBJ2-3, with D unresolved. The V end was cut by 7 bases, the J end by 1 base, with 24 bases between. CDR3 length equals 18 residues. From germline, CDR1 is LGHNA and CDR2 YNFKEQ. The CDR3: CASTYEVNTVPGTDTQYF. CDR3 sequence (DNA): TGTGCCAGCACCTATGAAGTAAATACGGTCCCCGGCACAGATACGCAGTATTTT.

The chain joins TRBV2 to TRBJ2-2; TRBD1 matches at 9 bases. This CDR3 spans 15 amino acids. V trimming: 6 bases; J trimming: 6 bases; junction bases outside the gene matches: 8. Germline V lookup: CDR1 SNHLY, CDR2 FYNNEI. As DNA, the CDR3 is TGTGCCAGCAGCGGGGGACAGGGTATCGCCGGGGAGCTGTTTTTT. This gives the protein CASSGGQGIAGELFF. Variable domain in full (rest from reference TRBV2 and TRBJ2-2): EPEVTQTPSHQVTQMGQEVILRCVPISNHLYFYWYRQILGQKVEFLVSFYNNEISEKSEIFDDQFSVERPDGSNFTLKIRSTKLEDSAMYFCASSGGQGIAGELFFGEGSRLTVL.

The V gene is TRBV4-3, the J gene TRBJ2-4; a weak D match, TRBD1 (6 bases). This CDR3 region has 22 residues. The V gene's germline CDR1 is LGHNA and CDR2 YSLEER. Trimming shortened V by 0 bases and J by 0 bases, and 27 bases separated the two germline ends. CDR3 sequence reads: CASSQDLNRDDSLFLAKNIQYF. CDR3 nucleotides: TGCGCCAGCAGCCAAGACCTTAACAGGGACGATTCGTTATTCTTAGCCAAAAACATTCAGTACTTC.

This clone was counted only a few times. The chain couples TRBV4-1 to TRBJ2-2, with D maybe TRBD2 (5 bases). V lost 4 bases to trimming and J lost 4 bases, with 16 bases between them. The CDR3 extends over 16 amino acids. Germline values: CDR1 MGHRA, CDR2 YSYEKL. In DNA form, the CDR3 reads TGCGCCAGCAGCCCCCAGGAGGTAGACGTCACCGGGGAGCTGTTTTTT. Translating gives CASSPQEVDVTGELFF.

This clone was seen just once. The chain recombines TRBV10-1 with TRBJ2-3, with 13 bases that match TRBD2. CDR3 length: 16 residues. V dropped 3 bases and J dropped 5; count of bases not matched to a gene: 5. CDR1 WNHNN and CDR2 SYGVQD come from the germline V gene (reference sequence). Here the CDR3 DNA reads TGCGCCAGCAGTGAACTAGCGGGAGGGGTCGAAGATACGCAGTATTTT. It encodes CASSELAGGVEDTQYF.

The rearrangement joins TRBV27 to TRBJ2-7, with D tentatively TRBD2 (5 bases). CDR3 length equals 13 residues. Germline V gene sequence: CDR1 MNHEY, CDR2 SMNVEV (reference sequence). V shed 5 bases and J shed 1 base, with 9 bases lying between them. CDR3 amino acids: CASSPDSSYEQYF. The CDR3 nucleotides read TGTGCCAGCAGTCCGGACTCATCCTACGAGCAGTACTTC.

The table lists this clone with a count of one. This chain joins TRBV5-4 and TRBJ1-2, with 8 bases identical to TRBD1. The CDR3 is 14 residues long. V was pared by 4 bases and J by 7 bases, with 9 bases of the junction left unmatched. CDR1 SGHNT and CDR2 YYREEE come from the germline V gene (reference sequence). The chain's CDR3 is CASSLGQEIGGYTF. CDR3 DNA: TGTGCCAGCAGCCTGGGACAGGAGATAGGTGGCTACACCTTC. The full variable domain, in which reference TRBV5-4 and TRBJ1-2 provide the parts outside the CDR3, is ETGVTQSPTHLIKTRGQQVTLRCSSQSGHNTVSWYQQALGQGPQFIFQYYREEENGRGNFPPRFSGLQFPNYSSELNVNALELDDSALYLCASSLGQEIGGYTFGSGTRLTVV.

The CDR3 coding sequence is TGCAGCGTAGCCGGGAGTAACACTGAAGCTTTCTTT. Amino acids: CSVAGSNTEAFF. The chain links TRBV29-1 to TRBJ1-1; D unresolved. Trimming removed 6 bases from V and 2 bases from J, with 10 bases in between. Per germline, CDR1 SQVTM and CDR2 ANQGSEA. The CDR3 length is 12 residues.

The CDR3 loop reads CASSSIGAGGAPGNTIYF. In nucleotides, the CDR3 is TGTGCCAGCAGCTCCATTGGAGCAGGGGGCGCACCTGGAAACACCATATATTTT. The chain carries TRBV7-6 and TRBJ1-3, with 8 bases lining up with TRBD1. The CDR3 covers 18 residues. In germline, CDR1 is SGHVS, CDR2 FNYEAQ. Trimming at V came to 4 bases and at J to 2 bases, leaving 13 bases not matched to a gene.

The chain combines TRBV5-1 with TRBJ1-1, with D uncertain. V dropped 4 bases and J dropped 1 base, with 14 bases sitting between them. This CDR3 is 15 amino acids long. Germline values: CDR1 SGHRS, CDR2 YFSETQ. The DNA of the CDR3 is TGCGCCAGCAGCGCCTCCGGGAACACGAACACTGAAGCTTTCTTT. Its protein product is CASSASGNTNTEAFF.

The chain is built from TRBV5-1 and TRBJ2-1; 8 nucleotides align to TRBD1. The CDR3 runs to 14 residues. Unmatched junction bases numbered 3, after V lost 3 bases and J lost 4 bases. Germline CDR1 reads SGHRS; CDR2 reads YFSETQ. CDR3 DNA: TGCGCCAGCAGCTGGGGACAGGATTACAATGAGCAGTTCTTC. The encoded protein is CASSWGQDYNEQFF.

This clone has only one observation. This chain links TRBV2 with TRBJ2-1, with 8 positions matching TRBD2. CDR1 and CDR2 from the germline V gene are SNHLY and FYNNEI. CDR3 length: 15 residues. V was pared by 7 bases and J by 5 bases, with 10 bases of the junction left unmatched. CDR3 loop: CASTLNGLAHNEQFF. As DNA, the CDR3 is TGTGCCAGCACTCTGAACGGACTAGCTCACAATGAGCAGTTCTTC.

Notes on this clone: The same CDR3 arises from other DNA sequences in this sample as well. This chain uses TRBV28 with TRBJ2-7, with a tentative D call TRBD2 (6 bases). The V gene lost 6 bases and the J gene lost 2 bases, with 14 bases spanning the gap. The CDR3 is 14 residues long. Germline CDR1 and CDR2: MDHEN and SYDVKM. CDR3 coding DNA: TGTGCCAGCAGGCTAGGAGGGAACGCCTACGAGCAGTACTTC. The encoded protein is CASRLGGNAYEQYF.